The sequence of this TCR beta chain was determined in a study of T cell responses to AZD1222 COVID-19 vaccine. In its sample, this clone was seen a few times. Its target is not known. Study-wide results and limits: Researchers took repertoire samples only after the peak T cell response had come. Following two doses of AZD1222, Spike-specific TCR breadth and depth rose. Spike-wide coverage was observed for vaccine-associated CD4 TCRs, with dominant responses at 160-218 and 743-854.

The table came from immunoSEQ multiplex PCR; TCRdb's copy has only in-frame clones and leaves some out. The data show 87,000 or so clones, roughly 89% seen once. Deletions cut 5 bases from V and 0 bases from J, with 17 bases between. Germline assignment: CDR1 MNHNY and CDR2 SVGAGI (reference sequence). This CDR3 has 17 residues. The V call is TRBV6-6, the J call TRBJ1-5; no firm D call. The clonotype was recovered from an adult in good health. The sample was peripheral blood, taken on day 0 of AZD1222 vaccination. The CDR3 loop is CASSPQGSLYSNQPQHF. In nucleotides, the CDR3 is TGTGCCAGCAGTCCCCAAGGCAGCCTTTATAGCAATCAGCCCCAGCATTTT.